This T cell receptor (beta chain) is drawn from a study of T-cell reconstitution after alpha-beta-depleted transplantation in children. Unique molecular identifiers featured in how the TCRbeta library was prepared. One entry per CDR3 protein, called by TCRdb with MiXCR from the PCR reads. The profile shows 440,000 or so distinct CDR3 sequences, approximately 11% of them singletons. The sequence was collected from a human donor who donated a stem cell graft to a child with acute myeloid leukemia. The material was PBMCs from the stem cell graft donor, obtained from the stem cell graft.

CDR3: CASSLDSLEAQHF. The CDR3 nucleotides read TGTGCCAGCAGCTTAGACTCCCTTGAGGCCCAGCATTTT. The chain has TRBV7-2 and TRBJ1-5; D is uncertain. Germline V CDR1 and CDR2: SGHTA, FQGNSA. Trimming stripped 1 base from V and 11 bases from J, with 12 bases between. The CDR3 is 13 amino acids.